These 7 T cell receptor beta chains share one sample of origin, sequenced in a study of blood T cells in healthy people across ages. A J-beta primer mix and a sample-barcoded 5' primer were used in a second PCR of roughly 7 to 12 cycles. TCRdb used MiXCR to reprocess the 5' RACE reads, holding one entry per CDR3 protein. Altogether roughly 900,000 distinct CDR3 sequences are present, roughly 52% being singletons, with the ten largest covering around 15%. Sequencing was done on a sample of blood. The receptors were gathered from a man between 25 and 39 years old in good health.

Points on this clonotype: The junction departs from the called germline gene at one end, perhaps through a read error. The CDR3 nucleotides are TGTGCCAGCAGCGTGAAACTAGCGGGAAGCACAGATATGCAGTATTTT. Translation gives CASSVKLAGSTDMQYF. This chain connects TRBV9 to TRBJ2-3; 10 nucleotides agree with TRBD2. This CDR3 is built from 16 residues. Germline lookup yields CDR1 SGDLS and CDR2 YYNGEE.

The chain is built from TRBV6-2 or TRBV6-3 and TRBJ1-5; no clear D gene. V was shortened by 2 bases and J by 0 bases, with 8 bases between the two germline ends. This CDR3 has 15 residues. The germline V gene encodes CDR1 MNHEY and CDR2 SVGEGT. The CDR3 DNA follows: TGTGCCAGCAGTTACGCAGGCGTTAGCAATCAGCCCCAGCATTTT. Protein product: CASSYAGVSNQPQHF.

V usage is TRBV20-1 and J usage is TRBJ2-7; D possibly corresponds to TRBD1 (6 bases). The tail of the sequence fits TRBJ2-5 better, so the J call may be wrong. Germline CDR1 DFQATT, CDR2 SNEGSKA (reference sequence). The CDR3 covers 14 residues. The CDR3 DNA is TGCAGTGCTAGAGCCATGAGACCCAGGGGGACCCAGTACTTC. Amino acid sequence: CSARAMRPRGTQYF.

This clonotype was detected only a few times. The V call is TRBV10-3, the J call TRBJ2-7; D is unresolved. V was trimmed by 0 bases and J by 7 bases, leaving 4 bases between them. Germline-derived CDR1 and CDR2 are ENHRY and SYGVKD. The CDR3 spans 11 residues. CDR3 in amino acids: CAISESGEQYF. The CDR3 nucleotides read TGTGCCATCAGTGAGTCTGGAGAGCAGTACTTC.

The chain carries TRBV5-1 and TRBJ2-7, with TRBD2 as a possible D gene (6 bases). The ends were cut back, 4 bases at V and 4 bases at J, with 12 bases in the middle. This CDR3 comprises 13 residues. The V gene's germline CDR1 is SGHRS and CDR2 YFSETQ. The CDR3 DNA follows: TGCGCCAGCAGCCAGTGGCGGGGTTACGAGCAGTACTTC. Its protein is CASSQWRGYEQYF.

The chain couples TRBV6-5 to TRBJ2-4, with 7 bases identical to TRBD1. The end of the DNA is better explained by TRBJ2-7, so the J call may be wrong. CDR3 length: 13 residues. Germline CDR1 and CDR2: MNHEY and SVGAGI. The CDR3 region is CASSSGTAFEQYF. The CDR3 nucleotides are TGTGCCAGCAGTTCCGGGACAGCTTTCGAGCAGTACTTC.

This clonotype occurred a few times. The chain carries TRBV10-3 and TRBJ2-7; a weak D match, TRBD2 (6 bases). Looked up from germline, CDR1 is ENHRY and CDR2 is SYGVKD. This CDR3 has 12 amino acids. V was cut by 11 bases and J by 2 bases, with 13 bases left in between. The CDR3 protein is CACGVATYEQYF. The CDR3 bases are TGTGCCTGCGGGGTGGCTACCTACGAGCAGTACTTC.